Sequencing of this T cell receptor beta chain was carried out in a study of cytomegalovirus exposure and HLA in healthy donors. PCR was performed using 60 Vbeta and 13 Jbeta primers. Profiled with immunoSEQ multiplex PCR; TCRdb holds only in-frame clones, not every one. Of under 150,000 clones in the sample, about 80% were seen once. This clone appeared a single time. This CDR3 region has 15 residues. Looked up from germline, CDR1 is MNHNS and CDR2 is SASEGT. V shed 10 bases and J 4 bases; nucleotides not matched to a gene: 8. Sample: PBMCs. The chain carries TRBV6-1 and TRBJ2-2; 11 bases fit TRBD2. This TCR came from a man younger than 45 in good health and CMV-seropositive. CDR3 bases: TGTGCCACGGCCCTAGCGGGGGGACTCACCGGGGAGCTGTTTTTT. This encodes CATALAGGLTGELFF.